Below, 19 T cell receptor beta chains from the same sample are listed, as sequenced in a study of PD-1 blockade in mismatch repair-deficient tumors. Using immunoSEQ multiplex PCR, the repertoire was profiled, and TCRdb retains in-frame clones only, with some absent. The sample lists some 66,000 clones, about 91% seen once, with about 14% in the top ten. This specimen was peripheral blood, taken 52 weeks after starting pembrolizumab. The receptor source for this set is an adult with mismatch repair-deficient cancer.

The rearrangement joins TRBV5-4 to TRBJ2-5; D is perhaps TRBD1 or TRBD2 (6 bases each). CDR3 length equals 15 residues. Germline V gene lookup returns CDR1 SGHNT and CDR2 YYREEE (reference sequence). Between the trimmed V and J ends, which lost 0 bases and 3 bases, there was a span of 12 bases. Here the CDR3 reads CASSLGGASEETQYF. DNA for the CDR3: TGTGCCAGCAGCTTGGGGGGGGCTAGCGAAGAGACCCAGTACTTC. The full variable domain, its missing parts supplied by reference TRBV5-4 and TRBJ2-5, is ETGVTQSPTHLIKTRGQQVTLRCSSQSGHNTVSWYQQALGQGPQFIFQYYREEENGRGNFPPRFSGLQFPNYSSELNVNALELDDSALYLCASSLGGASEETQYFGPGTRLLVL.

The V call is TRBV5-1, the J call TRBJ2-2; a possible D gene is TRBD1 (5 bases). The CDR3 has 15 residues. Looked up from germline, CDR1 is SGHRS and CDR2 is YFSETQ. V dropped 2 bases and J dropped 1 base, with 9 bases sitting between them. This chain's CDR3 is CASSFSTENTGELFF. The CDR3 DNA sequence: TGCGCCAGCAGCTTCTCGACAGAGAACACCGGGGAGCTGTTTTTT.

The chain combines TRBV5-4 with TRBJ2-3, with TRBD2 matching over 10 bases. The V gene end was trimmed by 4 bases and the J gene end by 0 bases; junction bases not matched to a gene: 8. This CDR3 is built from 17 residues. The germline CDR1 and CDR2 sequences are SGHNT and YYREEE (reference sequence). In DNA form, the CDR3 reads TGTGCCAGCAGCCAAGACACTAGCGGGGACAGCACAGATACGCAGTATTTT. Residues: CASSQDTSGDSTDTQYF.

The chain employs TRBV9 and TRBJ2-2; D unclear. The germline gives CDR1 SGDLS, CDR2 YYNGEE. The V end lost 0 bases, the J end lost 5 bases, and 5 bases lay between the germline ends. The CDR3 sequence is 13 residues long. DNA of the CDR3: TGTGCCAGCAGCGTAGTATCAACCGGGGAGCTGTTTTTT. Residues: CASSVVSTGELFF.

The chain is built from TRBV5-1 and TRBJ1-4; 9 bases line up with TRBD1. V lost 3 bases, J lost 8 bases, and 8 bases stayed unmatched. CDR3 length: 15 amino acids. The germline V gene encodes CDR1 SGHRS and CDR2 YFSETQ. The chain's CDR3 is CASSSGDRDFEKLFF. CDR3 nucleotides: TGCGCCAGCAGCTCTGGGGACAGGGATTTCGAAAAACTGTTTTTT.

The CDR3 loop is CASSFNFVGQYF. For the CDR3, the DNA is TGTGCCAGCAGCTTCAACTTCGTTGGGCAGTATTTT. The V call is TRBV7-8, the J call TRBJ2-3; D is undetermined. Germline-derived CDR1 and CDR2 are SGHVS and FQNEAQ. The CDR3 covers 12 residues. Trimming pared 3 bases from V and 11 bases from J, leaving 12 bases between.

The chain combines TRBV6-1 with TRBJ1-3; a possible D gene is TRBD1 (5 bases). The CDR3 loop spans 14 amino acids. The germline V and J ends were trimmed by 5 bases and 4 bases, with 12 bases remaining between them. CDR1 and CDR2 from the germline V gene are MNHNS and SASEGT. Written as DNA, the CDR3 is TGTGCCAGCAGTCGGACACGTCCCGGAAACACCATATATTTT. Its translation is CASSRTRPGNTIYF.

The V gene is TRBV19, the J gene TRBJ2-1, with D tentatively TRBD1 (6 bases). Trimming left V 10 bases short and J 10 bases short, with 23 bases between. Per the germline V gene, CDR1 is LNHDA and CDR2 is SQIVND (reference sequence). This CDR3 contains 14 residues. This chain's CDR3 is CATQPTTGSREQFF. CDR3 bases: TGTGCCACCCAACCGACTACAGGGTCCCGCGAGCAGTTCTTC.

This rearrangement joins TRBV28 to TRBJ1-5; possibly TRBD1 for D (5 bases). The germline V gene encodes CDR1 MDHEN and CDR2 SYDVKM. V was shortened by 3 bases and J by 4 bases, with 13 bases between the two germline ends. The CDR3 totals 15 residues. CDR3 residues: CASSLPRDPNQPQHF. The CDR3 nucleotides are TGTGCCAGCAGTTTGCCCCGGGACCCTAATCAGCCCCAGCATTTT. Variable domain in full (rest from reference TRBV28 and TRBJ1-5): DVKVTQSSRYLVKRTGEKVFLECVQDMDHENMFWYRQDPGLGLRLIYFSYDVKMKEKGDIPEGYSVSREKKERFSLILESASTNQTSMYLCASSLPRDPNQPQHFGDGTRLSIL.

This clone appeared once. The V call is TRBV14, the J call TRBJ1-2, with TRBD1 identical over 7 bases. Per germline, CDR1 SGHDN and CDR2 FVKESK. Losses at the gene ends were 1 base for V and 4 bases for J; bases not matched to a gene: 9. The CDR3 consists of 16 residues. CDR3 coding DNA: TGTGCCAGCAGCCAAGGCCCGGGACAGCGGGGCTATGGCTACACCTTC. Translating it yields CASSQGPGQRGYGYTF.

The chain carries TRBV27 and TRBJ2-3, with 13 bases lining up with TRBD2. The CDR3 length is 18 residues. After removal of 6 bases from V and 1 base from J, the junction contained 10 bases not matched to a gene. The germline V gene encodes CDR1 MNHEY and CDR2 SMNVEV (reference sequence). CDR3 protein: CASRRGTSGRVGTDTQYF. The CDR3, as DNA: TGTGCCAGCAGAAGGGGAACTAGCGGGAGGGTTGGCACAGATACGCAGTATTTT.

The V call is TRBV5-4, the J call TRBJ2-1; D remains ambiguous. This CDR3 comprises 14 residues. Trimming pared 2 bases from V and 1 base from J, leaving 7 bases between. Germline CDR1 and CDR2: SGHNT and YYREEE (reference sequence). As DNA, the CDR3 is TGTGCCAGCAGCTTCCCTGGGTCCTACAATGAGCAGTTCTTC. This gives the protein CASSFPGSYNEQFF.

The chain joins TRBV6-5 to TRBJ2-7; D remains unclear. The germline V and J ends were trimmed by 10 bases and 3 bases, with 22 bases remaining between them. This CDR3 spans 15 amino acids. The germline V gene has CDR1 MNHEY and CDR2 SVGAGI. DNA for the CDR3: TGTGCCACCAGACTGACACGGTCGTACCACTACGAGCAGTACTTC. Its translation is CATRLTRSYHYEQYF.

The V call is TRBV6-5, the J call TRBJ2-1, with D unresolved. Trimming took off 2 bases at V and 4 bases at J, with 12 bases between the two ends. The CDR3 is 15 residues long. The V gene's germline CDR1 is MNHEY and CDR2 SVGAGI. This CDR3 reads CASSYDPLEYNEQFF. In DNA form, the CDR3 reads TGTGCCAGCAGTTACGACCCCCTAGAGTACAATGAGCAGTTCTTC.

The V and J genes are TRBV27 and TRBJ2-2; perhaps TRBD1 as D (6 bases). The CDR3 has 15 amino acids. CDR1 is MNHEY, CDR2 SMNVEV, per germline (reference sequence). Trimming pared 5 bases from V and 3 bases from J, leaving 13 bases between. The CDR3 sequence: CASSEVAGDTGELFF. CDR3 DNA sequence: TGTGCCAGCAGTGAGGTTGCAGGGGACACCGGGGAGCTGTTTTTT.

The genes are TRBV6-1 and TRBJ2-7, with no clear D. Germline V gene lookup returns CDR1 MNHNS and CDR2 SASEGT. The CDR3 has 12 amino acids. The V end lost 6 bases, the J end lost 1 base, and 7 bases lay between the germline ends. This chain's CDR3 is CASSKSSYEQYF. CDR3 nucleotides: TGTGCCAGCAGCAAATCGTCCTACGAGCAGTACTTC.

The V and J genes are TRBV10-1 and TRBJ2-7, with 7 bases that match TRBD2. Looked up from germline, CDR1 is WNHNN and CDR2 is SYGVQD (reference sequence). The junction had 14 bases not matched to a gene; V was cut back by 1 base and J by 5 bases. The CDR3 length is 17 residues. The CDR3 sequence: CASSEYASGLRSHEQYF. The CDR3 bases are TGCGCCAGCAGTGAGTACGCTAGCGGCTTGCGATCGCACGAGCAGTACTTC.

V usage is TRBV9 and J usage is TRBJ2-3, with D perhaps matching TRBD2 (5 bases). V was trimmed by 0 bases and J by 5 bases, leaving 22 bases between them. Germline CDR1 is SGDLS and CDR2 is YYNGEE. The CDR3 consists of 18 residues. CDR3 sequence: CASSVVPMVAEGLDTQYF. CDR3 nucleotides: TGTGCCAGCAGCGTAGTCCCGATGGTAGCCGAGGGCCTAGATACGCAGTATTTT.

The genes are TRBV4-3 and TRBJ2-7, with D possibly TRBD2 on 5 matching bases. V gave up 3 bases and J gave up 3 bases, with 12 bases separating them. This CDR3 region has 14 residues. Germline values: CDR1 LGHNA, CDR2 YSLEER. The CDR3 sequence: CASSHGPGDYEQYF. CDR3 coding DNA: TGCGCCAGCAGCCACGGACCCGGGGACTACGAGCAGTACTTC.